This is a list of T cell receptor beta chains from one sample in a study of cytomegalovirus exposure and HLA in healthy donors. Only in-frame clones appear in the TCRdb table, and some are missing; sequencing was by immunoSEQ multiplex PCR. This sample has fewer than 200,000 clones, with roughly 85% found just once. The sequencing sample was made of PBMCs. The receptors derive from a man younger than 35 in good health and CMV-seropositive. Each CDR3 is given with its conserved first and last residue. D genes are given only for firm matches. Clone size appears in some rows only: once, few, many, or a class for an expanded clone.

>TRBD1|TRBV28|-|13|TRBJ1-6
CASSGTAKSPLHF
TGTGCCAGCAGTGGGACAGCCAAATCACCCCTCCACTTT
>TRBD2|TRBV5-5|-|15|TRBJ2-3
CASSSLAGRGDTQYF
TGTGCCAGCAGCTCATTAGCGGGGCGGGGAGATACGCAGTATTTT
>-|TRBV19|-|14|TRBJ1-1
CASSRRGINTEAFF
TGTGCCAGTTCACGCCGGGGGATAAACACTGAAGCTTTCTTT
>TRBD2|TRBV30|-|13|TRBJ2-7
CAWASGGFYEQYF
TGTGCCTGGGCGAGCGGGGGGTTCTACGAGCAGTACTTC
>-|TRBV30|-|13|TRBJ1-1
CAWSVREDTEAFF
TGTGCCTGGAGTGTACGTGAGGACACTGAAGCTTTCTTT
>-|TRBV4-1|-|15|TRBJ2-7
CASSPWQGSSYEQYF
TGCGCCAGCAGCCCGTGGCAGGGAAGCTCCTACGAGCAGTACTTC
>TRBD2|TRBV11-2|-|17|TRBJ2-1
CASSYTAGGHLGNEQFF
TGTGCCAGCAGCTATACAGCGGGGGGCCATCTTGGCAATGAGCAGTTCTTC
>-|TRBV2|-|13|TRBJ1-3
CASSQGSGNTIYF
TGTGCCAGCAGTCAGGGATCTGGAAACACCATATATTTT
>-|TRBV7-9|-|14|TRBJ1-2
CASSVGRGLDGYTF
TGTGCCAGCAGCGTGGGCCGGGGTTTGGATGGCTACACCTTC
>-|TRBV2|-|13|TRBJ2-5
CASRRTEQETQYF
TGTGCCAGCCGCCGGACAGAGCAAGAGACCCAGTACTTC
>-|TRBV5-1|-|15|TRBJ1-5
CASSLEGGPNQPQHF
TGCGCCAGCAGCTTGGAGGGGGGGCCCAATCAGCCCCAGCATTTT
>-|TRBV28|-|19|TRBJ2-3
CASSTLDRASGRGTDTQYF
TGTGCCAGCAGTACCCTAGACAGGGCTAGCGGGCGGGGCACAGATACGCAGTATTTT
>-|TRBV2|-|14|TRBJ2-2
CASSVLVYTGELFF
TGTGCCAGCAGTGTCCTAGTATACACCGGGGAGCTGTTTTTT
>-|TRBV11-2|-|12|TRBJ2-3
CASSLAGDTQYF
TGTGCCAGCAGCTTAGCCGGTGATACGCAGTATTTT
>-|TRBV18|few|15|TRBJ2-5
CASSPPNGEQETQYF
TGTGCCAGCTCACCACCAAACGGGGAACAAGAGACCCAGTACTTC
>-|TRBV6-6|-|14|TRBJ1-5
CASTQDTTYQPQHF
TGTGCCAGCACTCAGGACACAACTTATCAGCCCCAGCATTTT
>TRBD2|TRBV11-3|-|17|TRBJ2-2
CASSPHSGREGTGELFF
TGTGCCAGCAGCCCGCATAGCGGGAGGGAGGGCACCGGGGAGCTGTTTTTT
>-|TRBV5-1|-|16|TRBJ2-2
CASSFPDRTNTGELFF
TGCGCCAGCAGCTTTCCAGACAGAACTAACACCGGGGAGCTGTTTTTT